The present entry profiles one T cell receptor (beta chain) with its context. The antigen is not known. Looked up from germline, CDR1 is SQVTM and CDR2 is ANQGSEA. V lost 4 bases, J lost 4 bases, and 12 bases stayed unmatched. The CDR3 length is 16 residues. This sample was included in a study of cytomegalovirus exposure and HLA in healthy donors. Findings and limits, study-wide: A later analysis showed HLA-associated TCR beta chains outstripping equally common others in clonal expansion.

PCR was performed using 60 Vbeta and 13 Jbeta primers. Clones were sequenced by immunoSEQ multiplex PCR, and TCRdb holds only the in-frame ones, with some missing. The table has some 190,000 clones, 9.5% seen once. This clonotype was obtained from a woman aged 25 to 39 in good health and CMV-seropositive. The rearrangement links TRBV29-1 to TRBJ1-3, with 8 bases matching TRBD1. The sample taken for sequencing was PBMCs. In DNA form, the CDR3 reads TGCAGCGTTGCGGCTTCAACAGGGGGGTTCGGAAACACCATATATTTT. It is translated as CSVAASTGGFGNTIYF.